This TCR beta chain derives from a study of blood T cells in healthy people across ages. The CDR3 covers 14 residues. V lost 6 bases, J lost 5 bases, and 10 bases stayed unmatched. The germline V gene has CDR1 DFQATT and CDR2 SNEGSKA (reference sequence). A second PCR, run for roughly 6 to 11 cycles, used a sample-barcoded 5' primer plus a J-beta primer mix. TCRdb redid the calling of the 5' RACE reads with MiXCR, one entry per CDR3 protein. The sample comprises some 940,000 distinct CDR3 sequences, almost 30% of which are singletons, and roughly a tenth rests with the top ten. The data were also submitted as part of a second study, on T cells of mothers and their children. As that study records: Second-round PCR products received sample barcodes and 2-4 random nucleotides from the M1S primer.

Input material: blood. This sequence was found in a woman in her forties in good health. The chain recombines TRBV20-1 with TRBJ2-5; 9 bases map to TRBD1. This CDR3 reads CSADATGGRETQYF. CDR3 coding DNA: TGCAGTGCCGACGCGACAGGGGGTAGGGAGACCCAGTACTTC.